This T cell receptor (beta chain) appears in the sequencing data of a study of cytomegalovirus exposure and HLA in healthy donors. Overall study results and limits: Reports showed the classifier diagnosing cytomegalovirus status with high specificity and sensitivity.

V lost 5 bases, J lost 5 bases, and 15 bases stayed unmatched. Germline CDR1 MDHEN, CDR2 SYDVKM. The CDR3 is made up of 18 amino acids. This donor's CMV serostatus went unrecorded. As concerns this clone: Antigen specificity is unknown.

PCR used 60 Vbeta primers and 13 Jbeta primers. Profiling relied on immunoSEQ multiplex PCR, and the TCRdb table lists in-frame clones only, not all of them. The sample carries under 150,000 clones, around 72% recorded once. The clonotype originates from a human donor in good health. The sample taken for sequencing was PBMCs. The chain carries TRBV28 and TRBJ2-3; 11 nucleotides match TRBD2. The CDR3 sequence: CASSRLAGGSRTRDTQYF. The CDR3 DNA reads TGTGCCAGCAGTCGTCTAGCGGGAGGTTCTAGGACTCGAGATACGCAGTATTTT.